This T cell receptor (beta chain) was identified in a study of control samples from healthy donors and cancer patients. Here immunoSEQ multiplex PCR was the method, and the copy in TCRdb shows in-frame clones only, minus some. The table lists 110,000 to 150,000 clones, around nine tenths of them singletons, with 11% in the top ten. This CDR3 is built from 15 residues. The germline V and J ends were trimmed by 1 base and 4 bases, with 13 bases remaining between them. Per the germline V gene, CDR1 is SEHNR and CDR2 is FQNEAQ (reference sequence). The chain combines TRBV7-9 with TRBJ1-2, with D perhaps TRBD1 (5 bases). The sequence was obtained from a man aged 30-40 years in good health. Material for sequencing was blood. The CDR3 loop is CASSLGRAYGYGYTF. CDR3 nucleotide sequence: TGTGCCAGCAGCTTAGGCAGGGCTTATGGCTATGGCTACACCTTC.